This TCR beta chain came from a study of T cells after yellow fever vaccination. Germline loops: CDR1 SGHRS, CDR2 YFSETQ. The ends were cut back, 4 bases at V and 5 bases at J, with 8 bases in the middle. The CDR3 loop spans 12 amino acids. This clonotype was recorded many times. Each CDR3 protein gets one entry after TCRdb re-called the 5' RACE reads with MiXCR. The table includes 150,000 or so distinct CDR3 sequences, approximately 6.8% detected once. Sequenced here: CD4+ T cells sorted from PBMCs, sampled 5 to 6 days after the first yellow fever vaccination. This receptor was identified in a man aged 18-30 years who received the YFV17D yellow fever vaccine. V and J are TRBV5-1 and TRBJ2-3; D is undetermined. The CDR3 DNA is TGCGCCAGCAGCGTCGACATAGATACGCAGTATTTT. Translated: CASSVDIDTQYF.